The TCR beta chain described here comes from a study of beta chain features in type 1 diabetes (dated by TCRdb to the late 2010s). For context, the study as a whole: Patients and healthy donors did not differ in mean age, gender distribution, total cell number or subset yield. Whereas all 30 or so donors provided naive and central memory subsets, regulatory and stem cell-like memory subsets were isolated from just 8 patients and roughly 8 healthy donors. A total of over 90,000,000 sorted cells were examined across all samples, and a strong correlation was observed between cell number per subset and RNA yield. In the study, recently diagnosed type 1 diabetes patients and matched healthy donors were compared on the TCRB repertoires of their sorted circulating CD4+ T cell subsets.

The entire amount of isolated RNA was reverse transcribed using the High Capacity cDNA Reverse Transcription Kit, so the sequenced TCRB transcripts were expressed ones. Deep immunoSEQ sequencing was applied to naive, central memory and regulatory T cell samples, giving an average of about 3.57 million total reads per sample. After sorted cells were lysed in RLT buffer, RNA was extracted with DNase-treated RNeasy Micro or Mini kits, with the choice depending on cell number. Each cell subset was processed separately to prevent cross-contamination, with patient and healthy donor samples processed together. TCRB sequences were amplified from cDNA with the immunoSEQ multiplex PCR, producing 87-bp fragments spanning the CDR3 region. Sequencing of the amplicons was done on the Illumina HiSeq platform. The original methods were these. PCR bias was computationally corrected using synthetic template baselines, reads within Hamming distance 2 were collapsed, and singletons that could not be merged were discarded. Reads were aligned against IMGT so that V, D and J genes, CDR3 length and insertions or deletions at six rearrangement sites could be assigned. Within each subset, clonotype counts were normalized to the number of sorted cells before true diversity and Gini coefficients were calculated with the tcR R package. The overlap coefficient, calculated on TCRB nucleotide sequences, was used to quantify repertoire sharing. As a proxy for the pre-selection repertoire, out-of-frame TCRB sequences from naive cells were analyzed. TCRdb took over this immuneACCESS table, retaining in-frame rearrangements with V and J assigned. Such tables are incomplete; in checked studies, under half of the missing clones stem from an unresolved V gene, and the remainder is unexplained. The V and J calls and the clone size are those of that table, but D and trimming were determined from the DNA. In all, the sample holds roughly 450,000 clones, and 14% of those were seen once. Around 0.039% of the sample is taken by the ten largest.

What the authors observed across the whole study: Sequencing cDNA rather than genomic DNA could over-represent highly expressing activated cells, although activation and CD3 levels did not differ between groups. Naive, central memory and regulatory TCRB repertoires appeared to be more alike among patients than among healthy donors. Type 1 diabetes patients showed a moderate but significant shortening of TCRB CDR3 length in all four CD4+ subsets. PCR might favor shorter templates, but patient and control samples were amplified and corrected together, so any skew would affect both groups equally. Fewer insertions and more nucleotide deletions at VDJ recombination sites were observed in patients with type 1 diabetes, implying thymic rearrangement abnormalities. HLA sub-analyses involved small numbers of individuals, so any influence of HLA type on TCRB rearrangement remained unresolved.

A single peripheral blood draw of about 116 mL on average was collected from each donor into heparinised tubes. A BD FACSAria II and a panel including CD45RO, CCR7, CD25, CD127, CD95 and CD27 were used to sort naive, central memory, regulatory and stem cell-like memory CD4+ T cells. All sorted populations exceeded 95% purity. Right away, PBMCs were isolated by Lymphoprep density gradient centrifugation and were stained directly, with no culture step. So that batch effects would be minimized, each experiment stained and sorted samples in pairs, pairing one healthy donor with one patient. The CDR3 holds 12 amino acids from the cysteine to the phenylalanine. The retained sequence is limited to the CDR3, 36 bases, with the frame set at the first base. V and J lose 4 bases and 9 bases, and a span of 12 bases separates them. CDR1 is given as MGHDK and CDR2 as SYGVNS, both from the germline V gene. As concerns this clone: The target of this receptor is not known. Base qualities are missing; no much larger clone stands one base away.

This TCR derives from a man between 25 and 39 years old in good health. The sequence joins TRBV25-1 to TRBJ2-5, with TRBD2 as a weak D call on 5 bases. The sample comprised naive CD4+ T cells from blood. Explained via the paper, the cell subset or site label denotes: true naive CD4+ T cells. The nucleotides are TGTGCCAGCAGTGTGGCGAACGGGGCCCAGTACTTC. Its product reads: CASSVANGAQYF.